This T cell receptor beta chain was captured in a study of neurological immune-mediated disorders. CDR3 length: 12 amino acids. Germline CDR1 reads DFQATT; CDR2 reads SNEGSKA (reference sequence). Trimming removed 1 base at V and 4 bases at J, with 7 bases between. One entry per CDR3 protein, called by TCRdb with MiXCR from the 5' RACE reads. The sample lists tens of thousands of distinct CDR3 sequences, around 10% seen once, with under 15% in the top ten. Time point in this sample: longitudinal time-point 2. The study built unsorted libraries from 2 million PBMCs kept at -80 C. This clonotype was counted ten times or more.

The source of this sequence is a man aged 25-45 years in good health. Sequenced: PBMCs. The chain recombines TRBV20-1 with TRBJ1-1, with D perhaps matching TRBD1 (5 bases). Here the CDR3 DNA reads TGCAGTGCTAGAGTAGGGACCACTGAAGCTTTCTTT. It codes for CSARVGTTEAFF.